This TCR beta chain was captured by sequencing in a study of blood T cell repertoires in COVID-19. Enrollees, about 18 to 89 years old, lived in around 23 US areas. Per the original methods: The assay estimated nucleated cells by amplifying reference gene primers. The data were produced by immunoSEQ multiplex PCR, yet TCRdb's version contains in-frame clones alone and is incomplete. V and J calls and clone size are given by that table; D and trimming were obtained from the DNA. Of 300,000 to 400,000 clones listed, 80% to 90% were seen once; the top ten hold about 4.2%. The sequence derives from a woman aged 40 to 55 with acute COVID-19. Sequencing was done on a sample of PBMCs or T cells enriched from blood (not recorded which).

In nucleotides, the CDR3 is TGTGCCAGCAGCTTCTCCGGGACAGGGGGTGGTTCACCCCTCCACTTT. Its translation is CASSFSGTGGGSPLHF. The chain combines TRBV7-2 with TRBJ1-6, with TRBD1 matching over 11 bases. V dropped 3 bases and J dropped 9; count of bases not matched to a gene: 7. Looked up from germline, CDR1 is SGHTA and CDR2 is FQGNSA. CDR3 length: 16 residues.